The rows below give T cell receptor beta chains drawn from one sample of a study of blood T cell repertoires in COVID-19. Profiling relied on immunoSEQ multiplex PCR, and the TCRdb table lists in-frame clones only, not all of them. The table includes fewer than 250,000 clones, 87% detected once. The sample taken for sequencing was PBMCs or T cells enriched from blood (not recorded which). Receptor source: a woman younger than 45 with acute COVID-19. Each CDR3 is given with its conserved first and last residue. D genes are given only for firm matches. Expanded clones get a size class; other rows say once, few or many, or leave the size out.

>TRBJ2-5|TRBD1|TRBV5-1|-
TGCGCCAGCAGCTTAGGACAGGGTAGTGGAGAGACCCAGTACTTC
CASSLGQGSGETQYF
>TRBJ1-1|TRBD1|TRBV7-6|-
TGTGCCAGCAGCCGAATGACAGGGCTGAACACTGAAGCTTTCTTT
CASSRMTGLNTEAFF
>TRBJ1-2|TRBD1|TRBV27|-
TGTGCCAGCAGTTCTCGGACAGGGACGTCGCTTACCTATGGCTACACCTTC
CASSSRTGTSLTYGYTF
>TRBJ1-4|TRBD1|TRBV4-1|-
TGCGCCAGCAGCCAAGAAACAGGGGTGAATGAAAAACTGTTTTTT
CASSQETGVNEKLFF
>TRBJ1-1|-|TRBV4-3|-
TGCGCCAGCAGCCAAGATCGGGGACTGAGAGAAGCTTTCTTT
CASSQDRGLREAFF
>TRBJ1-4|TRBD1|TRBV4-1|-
TGCGCCAGCAGCCAACCAGCGGGGACAGGGAGCTTAAAACTGTTTTTT
CASSQPAGTGSLKLFF
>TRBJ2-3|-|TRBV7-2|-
TGTGCCAGTGGTGAGGCTAGCACAGATACGCAGTATTTT
CASGEASTDTQYF
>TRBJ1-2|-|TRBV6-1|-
TGTGCCAGCAGTGAAGATTTTAGTGGCTACACCTTC
CASSEDFSGYTF
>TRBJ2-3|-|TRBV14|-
TGTGCCAGCAGCCAACGGGGGTTCCCCACAGATACGCAGTATTTT
CASSQRGFPTDTQYF
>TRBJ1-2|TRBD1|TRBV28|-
TGTGCCAGCATCCCGGGACAGTACTATGGCTACACCTTC
CASIPGQYYGYTF
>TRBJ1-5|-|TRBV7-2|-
TGTGCCAGCAGCTTAGGGACAGTCTTCAGCAATCAGCCCCAGCATTTT
CASSLGTVFSNQPQHF
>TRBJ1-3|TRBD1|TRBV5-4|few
TGTGCCAGCAGCGCAGGGGGACAGACCTCTGGAAACACCATATATTTT
CASSAGGQTSGNTIYF
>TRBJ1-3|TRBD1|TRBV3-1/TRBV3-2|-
TGTGCCAGCAGCCCAGGTTCAGGGGGCTCTGGAAACACCATATATTTT
CASSPGSGGSGNTIYF